One sample yielded the 21 T cell receptor beta chains listed below, sequenced in a study of high-grade serous ovarian cancer treatment subgroups. Sequenced by immunoSEQ multiplex PCR; TCRdb stores in-frame clones only, minus some. The data contain 11,000 or so clones, around 83% of them seen just once; the ten biggest clones take up about 6.1%. Tumor samples were taken before definitive surgery or chemotherapy. The sequencing sample was made of tumor tissue. The source is a human donor with high-grade serous ovarian cancer.

This rearrangement joins TRBV2 to TRBJ2-1; 8 nucleotides line up with TRBD2. With 6 bases clipped from V and 10 bases from J, the junction kept 11 bases outside the gene matches. The CDR3 runs 14 residues. Per germline, CDR1 SNHLY and CDR2 FYNNEI. CDR3 DNA: TGTGCCAGCAGGATACCCGGGACTAGAGGAGAGCAGTTCTTC. It encodes CASRIPGTRGEQFF.

The genes are TRBV30 and TRBJ2-1; 8 bases align to TRBD1. The length of the CDR3 is 14 residues. The germline V gene encodes CDR1 GTSNPN and CDR2 SVGIG (reference sequence). V lost 3 bases and J lost 8; bases outside the gene matches: 9. In DNA form, the CDR3 reads TGTGCCTGGAGCGGACAGGGCGGTCTCTATGAGCAGTTCTTC. Residues: CAWSGQGGLYEQFF.

The rearrangement uses TRBV7-6 and TRBJ1-6, with 7 bases matching TRBD1. This CDR3 is built from 16 residues. Germline CDR1 and CDR2: SGHVS and FNYEAQ. V lost 1 base and J lost 10; bases outside the gene matches: 10. The CDR3 reads CASSLGTQGVGSPLHF. The CDR3, as DNA: TGTGCCAGCAGCTTAGGCACCCAGGGGGTTGGGTCACCCCTCCACTTT.

CDR3 DNA: TGCGCCAGCAGTGAGTCGTCCCTAGCCGAGGGCTACACCTTC. It yields the protein CASSESSLAEGYTF. The V call is TRBV10-2, the J call TRBJ1-2, with unresolved D. With 0 bases removed from V and 8 bases from J, the gap between germline ends came to 13 bases. CDR1 is WSHSY and CDR2 is SAAADI in the germline V gene. CDR3 length: 14 amino acids.

The chain carries TRBV7-8 and TRBJ2-5; D might be TRBD1 (5 bases). CDR3 size: 13 residues. CDR1 and CDR2 (germline): SGHVS, FQNEAQ. Trimming pared 5 bases from V and 3 bases from J, leaving 10 bases between. The CDR3 DNA sequence: TGTGCCAGCAGCCCTCCCAGGGAAGAGACCCAGTACTTC. It yields the protein CASSPPREETQYF.

The chain links TRBV2 to TRBJ2-3; D not certain. Germline loops: CDR1 SNHLY, CDR2 FYNNEI. CDR3 length equals 14 residues. Trimming pared 1 base from V and 4 bases from J, leaving 9 bases between. The CDR3 loop is CASSEGVVSDTQYF. CDR3 nucleotides: TGTGCCAGCAGTGAAGGGGTGGTATCAGATACGCAGTATTTT.

The V call is TRBV10-3, the J call TRBJ2-3; TRBD1 agrees at 8 bases. Germline CDR1 reads ENHRY; CDR2 reads SYGVKD. CDR3 length: 13 amino acids. V lost 6 bases and J lost 6; bases outside the gene matches: 5. CDR3 DNA sequence: TGTGCCATCAGGGAGGACAGGGCGGATACGCAGTATTTT. Residues: CAIREDRADTQYF.

The rearrangement uses TRBV7-2 and TRBJ1-2; no reliable D call. Trimming cost V 7 bases and J 5 bases, with 14 bases left between them. The CDR3 consists of 13 residues. CDR1 SGHTA and CDR2 FQGNSA come from the germline V gene. The CDR3 sequence is CASTSHPTYGYTF. CDR3 nucleotides: TGTGCCAGCACCTCTCACCCGACTTATGGCTACACCTTC.

The chain has TRBV28 and TRBJ2-7; no firm D call. Germline lookup yields CDR1 MDHEN and CDR2 SYDVKM. V dropped 5 bases and J dropped 3 bases, with 8 bases sitting between them. The CDR3 totals 12 residues. The CDR3 region is CASSPEYYEQYF. The CDR3 DNA reads TGTGCCAGCAGTCCGGAGTACTACGAGCAGTACTTC.

J is TRBJ2-1 and V is TRBV9, with a possible D match to TRBD2 (5 bases). The CDR3 has 14 amino acids. V lost 0 bases, J lost 5 bases, and 9 bases lay in between. Germline CDR1 and CDR2: SGDLS and YYNGEE. CDR3 region: CASSVASRDNEQFF. The CDR3 nucleotides are TGTGCCAGCAGCGTAGCTAGCAGAGACAATGAGCAGTTCTTC. Together with reference TRBV9 and TRBJ2-1, the CDR3 gives the full variable domain: DSGVTQTPKHLITATGQRVTLRCSPRSGDLSVYWYQQSLDQGLQFLIQYYNGEERAKGNILERFSAQQFPDLHSELNLSSLELGDSALYFCASSVASRDNEQFFGPGTRLTVL.

Note on this clone: At the DNA level, this CDR3 is encoded by other sequences in the same sample as well. This sequence joins TRBV12-5 and TRBJ2-1; 7 bases align to TRBD2. Trimming at V came to 5 bases and at J to 0 bases, leaving 1 base not matched to a gene. Germline loops: CDR1 LGHNT, CDR2 FRNRAP. The CDR3 has 14 residues. The CDR3, as DNA: TGTGCTAGTGGTGAGCGGGACTCCTACAATGAGCAGTTCTTC. Protein sequence: CASGERDSYNEQFF.

The rearrangement uses TRBV4-2 and TRBJ1-5, with D hard to call. Between the trimmed V and J ends, which lost 0 bases and 4 bases, there was a span of 13 bases. This CDR3 region has 16 residues. Germline loops: CDR1 LGHNA, CDR2 YNFKEQ. CDR3 sequence (DNA): TGTGCCAGCAGCCAAGACTATCGGCAGCCTAATCAGCCCCAGCATTTT. Translation gives CASSQDYRQPNQPQHF.

This chain connects TRBV13 to TRBJ1-2; TRBD1 matches 9 bases. The CDR3 loop spans 15 amino acids. The V and J ends lost 5 bases and 5 bases, in that order; junction bases with no gene match: 9. CDR1 is PRHDT and CDR2 is FYEKMQ in the germline V gene (reference sequence). The CDR3 loop is CASSIRDRAFYGYTF. For the CDR3, the DNA is TGTGCCAGCAGCATCCGGGACAGGGCCTTTTATGGCTACACCTTC. Drawing the rest from reference TRBV13 and TRBJ1-2, the complete variable domain is AAGVIQSPRHLIKEKRETATLKCYPIPRHDTVYWYQQGPGQDPQFLISFYEKMQSDKGSIPDRFSAQQFSDYHSELNMSSLELGDSALYFCASSIRDRAFYGYTFGSGTRLTVV.

The chain joins TRBV28 to TRBJ2-7; TRBD1 aligns across 8 bases. V shed 4 bases and J 6 bases; nucleotides not matched to a gene: 8. This CDR3 is 14 amino acids long. Germline values: CDR1 MDHEN, CDR2 SYDVKM. This chain's CDR3 is CASSSTGAMSEQYF. Here the CDR3 DNA reads TGTGCCAGCAGTTCGACAGGGGCTATGAGCGAGCAGTACTTC.

The chain couples TRBV28 to TRBJ2-1, with D hard to call. The V gene's germline CDR1 is MDHEN and CDR2 SYDVKM. V was pared by 2 bases and J by 6 bases, with 11 bases between. The CDR3 runs 14 residues. The CDR3 DNA is TGTGCCAGCAGTTTACTGGCAGGCGTCAATGAGCAGTTCTTC. As protein: CASSLLAGVNEQFF.

This sequence joins TRBV28 and TRBJ2-7; 8 nucleotides match TRBD2. Germline V gene data show CDR1 as MDHEN and CDR2 as SYDVKM. V lost 8 bases and J lost 2; bases outside the gene matches: 5. The CDR3 contains 13 residues. In DNA, the CDR3 is TGTGCCAGCCGGAGCGGGAGTACCTACGAGCAGTACTTC. Its translation is CASRSGSTYEQYF. Looking up the rest from reference TRBV28 and TRBJ2-7 gives the full variable domain: DVKVTQSSRYLVKRTGEKVFLECVQDMDHENMFWYRQDPGLGLRLIYFSYDVKMKEKGDIPEGYSVSREKKERFSLILESASTNQTSMYLCASRSGSTYEQYFGPGTRLTVT.

The rearrangement links TRBV5-1 to TRBJ2-3, with D perhaps given as TRBD1 or TRBD2 (6 bases each). The CDR3 runs 16 residues. Germline-derived CDR1 and CDR2 are SGHRS and YFSETQ. V was cut by 4 bases and J by 6 bases, with 21 bases left in between. The CDR3 coding sequence is TGCGCCAGCAGCGCCCGGGACAAGGGACTTATGGATACGCAGTATTTT. It codes for CASSARDKGLMDTQYF.

The rearrangement joins TRBV6-1 to TRBJ2-3; 8 positions match TRBD1. V was pared by 11 bases and J by 3 bases, with 13 bases of the junction left unmatched. Germline loops: CDR1 MNHNS, CDR2 SASEGT. CDR3 length equals 15 residues. Written as DNA, the CDR3 is TGTGCCGGTAGGACAGGGAGCAGTGTAACAGATACGCAGTATTTT. This encodes CAGRTGSSVTDTQYF.

The chain links TRBV9 to TRBJ2-1; 7 bases map to TRBD2. The CDR3 contains 13 residues. The V gene's germline CDR1 is SGDLS and CDR2 YYNGEE. V was clipped by 6 bases and J by 10 bases; unmatched bases: 10. CDR3: CASNRDYTMEQFF. CDR3 coding DNA: TGTGCCAGCAACCGGGACTATACAATGGAGCAGTTCTTC.

The CDR3 nucleotides read TGTGCCAGCAGCCTGGGACAGGGGGACGGGGGTACGCAGTATTTT. This codes for CASSLGQGDGGTQYF. The chain links TRBV7-9 to TRBJ2-3, with 11 nucleotides matching TRBD1. Trimming at V came to 5 bases and at J to 8 bases, leaving 9 bases not matched to a gene. This CDR3 spans 15 amino acids. CDR1 and CDR2 (germline): SEHNR, FQNEAQ (reference sequence).

V usage is TRBV2 and J usage is TRBJ2-2, with 7 bases aligning to TRBD2. Germline-derived CDR1 and CDR2 are SNHLY and FYNNEI. This CDR3 spans 14 amino acids. Germline trimming cut 11 bases from V and 0 bases from J; bases unmatched to any gene: 6. CDR3 nucleotides: TGTGCCGCACAAGCGGGAACGAACACCGGGGAGCTGTTTTTT. Translating it yields CAAQAGTNTGELFF.